Listed below are T cell receptor beta chains from one sample, sequenced in a study of CD8+ T cells in alopecia areata. Data came from immunoSEQ multiplex PCR; TCRdb stores just in-frame clones and leaves some out. The data hold some 220,000 clones, with 50% to 70% observed a single time. Sequenced here: CD4+ T cells sorted from blood, sampled at week 4, from a patient treated with tofacitinib. The source of these receptors is a human donor with alopecia areata. CDR3s include the opening cysteine and the closing phenylalanine or tryptophan. Each record gives: D gene, J gene, CDR3 length, clone size, V gene, CDR3 protein, CDR3 DNA. The D gene is left open where the match is weak. Part of the rows lack a size; the others show once, few, many or a class for expanded clones.

- TRBJ1-1 11 - TRBV20-1 CSATVNTEAFF TGCAGTGCTACAGTGAACACTGAAGCTTTCTTT
- TRBJ2-5 11 - TRBV20-1 CSATLIETQYF TGCAGTGCTACCCTGATAGAGACCCAGTACTTC
- TRBJ2-6 16 - TRBV9 CASGQVGGTGANVLTF TGTGCCAGCGGACAGGTGGGAGGTACTGGGGCCAACGTCCTGACTTTC
- TRBJ1-3 14 once TRBV5-6 CASSLPSSGNTIYF TGTGCCAGCAGCTTGCCCAGCTCTGGAAACACCATATATTTT
- TRBJ2-7 14 - TRBV19 CASSIAQDSYEQYF TGTGCCAGTAGTATAGCTCAGGACTCCTACGAGCAGTACTTC
- TRBJ2-3 14 - TRBV5-1 CASSLRDRQDTQYF TGCGCCAGCAGCTTGAGAGACAGACAGGATACGCAGTATTTT
- TRBJ2-7 11 - TRBV27 CASSRNNEQYF TGTGCCAGCAGCCGAAACAACGAGCAGTACTTC
- TRBJ2-7 12 - TRBV30 CAWMDSSYEQYF TGTGCCTGGATGGACAGCTCCTACGAGCAGTACTTC
- TRBJ2-7 13 - TRBV7-2 CASSGTHSYEQYF TGTGCCAGCAGCGGGACCCACTCCTACGAGCAGTACTTC
TRBD1 TRBJ1-5 15 - TRBV30 CAWALGTVSNQPQHF TGTGCCTGGGCCTTGGGGACAGTGAGCAATCAGCCCCAGCATTTT
- TRBJ2-1 12 - TRBV10-2 CASAGGRSEQFF TGCGCCAGCGCCGGGGGAAGGAGTGAGCAGTTCTTC
TRBD2 TRBJ2-2 15 few TRBV2 CASKRLAENTGELFF TGTGCCAGCAAACGACTAGCGGAGAACACCGGGGAGCTGTTTTTT
- TRBJ1-1 12 - TRBV30 CAWSVGHPEAFF TGTGCCTGGAGTGTAGGACACCCTGAAGCTTTCTTT
- TRBJ2-5 12 few TRBV7-2 CASSLLRETQYF TGTGCCAGCAGCTTATTGAGAGAGACCCAGTACTTC
TRBD1 TRBJ2-4 13 - TRBV2 CASGSGGINIQYF TGTGCCAGCGGTTCAGGGGGAATAAACATTCAGTACTTC
- TRBJ2-2 14 - TRBV6-5 CASRPRFGHGELFF TGTGCCAGCAGACCCCGATTTGGACACGGGGAGCTGTTTTTT
TRBD1 TRBJ1-1 15 - TRBV9 CASSVAGDRDTEAFF TGTGCCAGCAGCGTAGCTGGAGACAGGGACACTGAAGCTTTCTTT
- TRBJ2-3 11 - TRBV20-1 CSASDTDTQYF TGCAGTGCTAGTGATACAGATACGCAGTATTTT
TRBD1 TRBJ1-1 14 - TRBV5-6 CATRTGGRDTEAFF TGTGCCACAAGGACAGGGGGTAGAGACACTGAAGCTTTCTTT
- TRBJ1-1 10 - TRBV29-1 CSVVGAEAFF TGCAGCGTTGTGGGAGCTGAAGCTTTCTTT
- TRBJ2-7 13 - TRBV29-1 CSVEGAGTYEQYF TGCAGCGTTGAAGGTGCGGGAACCTACGAGCAGTACTTC
- TRBJ1-1 12 few TRBV29-1 CSVANMNTEAFF TGCAGCGTTGCAAACATGAACACTGAAGCTTTCTTT
- TRBJ2-3 13 - TRBV29-1 CSAARQGGNTQYF TGCAGCGCCGCTAGACAAGGAGGGAATACGCAGTATTTT
- TRBJ1-5 16 few TRBV27 CASSPQGGVRRQPQHF TGTGCCAGCAGTCCACAGGGAGGGGTCCGGCGTCAGCCCCAGCATTTT
- TRBJ2-1 16 few TRBV19 CASSPMGRSSYNEQFF TGTGCCAGTAGTCCTATGGGAAGAAGCTCCTACAATGAGCAGTTCTTC
TRBD1 TRBJ2-7 16 few TRBV11-2 CASSPEGQRSSYEQYF TGTGCCAGCAGCCCCGAGGGACAGCGAAGCTCCTACGAGCAGTACTTC
TRBD1 TRBJ1-2 14 - TRBV6-6 CASENDRGNYGYTF TGTGCCAGCGAGAATGACAGGGGTAACTATGGCTACACCTTC
TRBD1 TRBJ1-2 13 - TRBV27 CASSFGQGDGYTF TGTGCCAGCAGTTTCGGACAGGGTGATGGCTACACCTTC
- TRBJ2-7 14 - TRBV27 CASSLNQGPYEQYF TGTGCCAGCAGTTTAAATCAGGGACCCTACGAGCAGTACTTC
- TRBJ1-1 12 - TRBV25-1 CASSHGNTEAFF TGTGCCAGCAGCCATGGGAACACTGAAGCTTTCTTT
TRBD1 TRBJ1-5 13 once TRBV6-1 CATIGTGNQPQHF TGTGCCACCATAGGGACAGGGAATCAGCCCCAGCATTTT
- TRBJ2-3 13 few TRBV6-5 CASSRVPSDTQYF TGTGCCAGCAGCCGAGTCCCATCGGATACGCAGTATTTT
- TRBJ1-2 14 few TRBV5-1 CASSPRRGPDGYTF TGCGCCAGCAGCCCTAGACGAGGTCCGGATGGCTACACCTTC
- TRBJ1-6 13 - TRBV14 CASSQVGDSPLHF TGTGCCAGCAGCCAGGTCGGGGATTCACCCCTCCACTTT
TRBD2 TRBJ2-2 14 - TRBV29-1 CSVRLAGVTGELFF TGCAGCGTAAGACTAGCGGGGGTCACCGGGGAGCTGTTTTTT
TRBD2 TRBJ2-3 16 few TRBV5-1 CASSLDPGLATDTQYF TGCGCCAGCAGCTTGGACCCGGGACTAGCAACAGATACGCAGTATTTT
- TRBJ1-1 16 - TRBV4-1 CASSQVTGPLNTEAFF TGCGCCAGCAGCCAAGTTACAGGGCCGTTGAACACTGAAGCTTTCTTT